This T cell receptor beta chain came from a study of metastatic and nonmetastatic thyroid tumors. Study-level points and caveats: Reportedly, malignant thyroid tumors had significantly higher TCR beta diversity than benign nodules, in blood and tumor.

This clone has at least ten counts. Its antigen is as yet unknown. MiXCR was used by TCRdb to re-call the PCR reads. The table shows just under 60,000 clones, with about 16% occurring only once. The ends were cut back, 8 bases at V and 3 bases at J, with 13 bases in the middle. The CDR3 has 13 amino acids. Germline-derived CDR1 and CDR2 are MGHDK and SYGVNS. Not a single patient had been given any form of treatment at any point before undergoing thyroid surgery. Sequencing was carried out using blood. The TCR was taken from a male donor with papillary thyroid cancer or a benign thyroid nodule (not recorded which). Some clones in this sample may be carry-over from other donors' samples. The chain has TRBV25-1 and TRBJ1-1; perhaps TRBD1 as D (5 bases). CDR3: CASRGDRDTEAFF. CDR3 DNA sequence: TGTGCCAGCCGGGGGGATCGGGACACTGAAGCTTTCTTT.